The rows below give T cell receptor beta chains drawn from one sample of a study of human T cells and chemical hapten exposure. TCRdb passed the RACE reads through MiXCR, listing each CDR3 protein once. The repertoire consists of 80,000 to 100,000 distinct CDR3 sequences, with 11% occurring once and the leading ten covering approximately 3.1%. Source: whole blood, taken in connection with sensitization to the hapten diphenylcyclopropenone (DPC). These receptors were collected from a woman aged 55-70 years with alopecia areata. Some clones in this sample may be carry-over from other donors' samples. Both conserved end residues are part of each CDR3. The order of the fields is D gene, clone size, J gene, V gene, CDR3 DNA, CDR3 protein. A D gene is named only where the DNA matches it firmly. Some rows have no size entry. The others give once, few or many, or a class for an expanded clone.

d_gene: .
abundance: .
j_gene: TRBJ2-3
v_gene: TRBV20-1
CDR3nt: TGCAGTGCTGAGTCAGAAACAGATACGCAGTATTTT
CDR3aa: CSAESETDTQYF

d_gene: .
abundance: .
j_gene: TRBJ2-2
v_gene: TRBV29-1
CDR3nt: TGCAGCTTCATGATGAACATCGGGGAGCTGTTTTTT
CDR3aa: CSFMMNIGELFF

d_gene: .
abundance: many
j_gene: TRBJ1-3
v_gene: TRBV18
CDR3nt: TGTGCCAGCTCACCACAGGGGACCAAAGGAAACACCATATATTTT
CDR3aa: CASSPQGTKGNTIYF

d_gene: TRBD2
abundance: many
j_gene: TRBJ2-1
v_gene: TRBV7-3
CDR3nt: TGTGCCAGCAGCTTAGGAGCGGGGGGTCACAATGAGCAGTTCTTC
CDR3aa: CASSLGAGGHNEQFF

d_gene: .
abundance: .
j_gene: TRBJ1-2
v_gene: TRBV18
CDR3nt: TGTGCCAGCTCACCTGGGGAGAACCCCCGGTACTATGGCTACACCTTC
CDR3aa: CASSPGENPRYYGYTF

d_gene: .
abundance: .
j_gene: TRBJ1-4
v_gene: TRBV7-9
CDR3nt: TGTGCCAGCAGCGCGGGTATCGGGAGGGGGAATGAAAAACTGTTTTTT
CDR3aa: CASSAGIGRGNEKLFF

d_gene: .
abundance: many
j_gene: TRBJ2-5
v_gene: TRBV12-3/TRBV12-4
CDR3nt: TGTGCCAGCAGACCCTCGGCCTCCCAAGAGACCCAGTACTTC
CDR3aa: CASRPSASQETQYF

d_gene: TRBD2
abundance: .
j_gene: TRBJ2-7
v_gene: TRBV5-1
CDR3nt: TGCGCCAGCAGTTTCACCGGGACTAGCGTATTCTACGAGCAGTACTTC
CDR3aa: CASSFTGTSVFYEQYF

d_gene: .
abundance: .
j_gene: TRBJ1-2
v_gene: TRBV6-5
CDR3nt: TGTGCCAGCAGGCTTGACAGGAACTATGGCTACACCTTC
CDR3aa: CASRLDRNYGYTF

d_gene: TRBD1
abundance: .
j_gene: TRBJ1-2
v_gene: TRBV18
CDR3nt: TGTGCCAGCTCACCAATCGCCCAGGGGGACTATGGCTACACCTTC
CDR3aa: CASSPIAQGDYGYTF

d_gene: .
abundance: few
j_gene: TRBJ2-2
v_gene: TRBV7-2
CDR3nt: TGTGCCAGCAGCCCGCAGGGTTTGAAGCTGTTTTTT
CDR3aa: CASSPQGLKLFF

d_gene: .
abundance: .
j_gene: TRBJ1-1
v_gene: TRBV20-1
CDR3nt: TGCAGTGCTATGGACAGTTCAAGGGGCACTGAAGCTTTCTTT
CDR3aa: CSAMDSSRGTEAFF

d_gene: .
abundance: .
j_gene: TRBJ2-5
v_gene: TRBV9
CDR3nt: TGTGCCAGCAGCGTAGGGTTTTCGCAGGGTATCGAGACCCAGTACTTC
CDR3aa: CASSVGFSQGIETQYF

d_gene: .
abundance: few
j_gene: TRBJ1-1
v_gene: TRBV3-1
CDR3nt: TGTGCCAGCAGCCTGATAGGGACTAGAAGGACTGAAGCTTTCTTT
CDR3aa: CASSLIGTRRTEAFF

d_gene: .
abundance: .
j_gene: TRBJ2-3
v_gene: TRBV9
CDR3nt: TGTGCCAGCAGCCCCACGGGAAACACAGATACGCAGTATTTT
CDR3aa: CASSPTGNTDTQYF

d_gene: TRBD1
abundance: .
j_gene: TRBJ2-1
v_gene: TRBV27
CDR3nt: TGTGCCACCAGGACAGGGGCCAGCTCCTACAATGAGCAGTTCTTC
CDR3aa: CATRTGASSYNEQFF

d_gene: .
abundance: .
j_gene: TRBJ2-5
v_gene: TRBV20-1
CDR3nt: TGCAGTGTTCCGGCCCCAGTCTACGAGACCCAGTACTTC
CDR3aa: CSVPAPVYETQYF

d_gene: TRBD2
abundance: few
j_gene: TRBJ2-3
v_gene: TRBV9
CDR3nt: TGTGCCAGCAGCGACGGACTAGCGGGGACAGATACGCAGTATTTT
CDR3aa: CASSDGLAGTDTQYF

d_gene: TRBD1
abundance: many
j_gene: TRBJ2-2
v_gene: TRBV3-1
CDR3nt: TGTGCCAGCAAGGGACAGGGTTTGGCCGGGGAGCTGTTTTTT
CDR3aa: CASKGQGLAGELFF

d_gene: .
abundance: few
j_gene: TRBJ2-7
v_gene: TRBV6-1
CDR3nt: TGTGCCAGCAGTGATGTATATAGGCGCAAATACGAGCAGTACTTC
CDR3aa: CASSDVYRRKYEQYF

d_gene: .
abundance: many
j_gene: TRBJ2-4
v_gene: TRBV9
CDR3nt: TGTGCCAGCAGCGACACACAGGGTACCAAAAACATTCAGTACTTC
CDR3aa: CASSDTQGTKNIQYF

d_gene: .
abundance: many
j_gene: TRBJ2-1
v_gene: TRBV6-4
CDR3nt: TGTGCCAGCAGTGACTCCGACGAAGCGGGCAATGAGCAGTTCTTC
CDR3aa: CASSDSDEAGNEQFF

d_gene: .
abundance: many
j_gene: TRBJ1-1
v_gene: TRBV6-5
CDR3nt: TGTGCCAGCAATAGAAACATGAACACTGAAGCTTTCTTT
CDR3aa: CASNRNMNTEAFF

d_gene: .
abundance: many
j_gene: TRBJ2-2
v_gene: TRBV6-1
CDR3nt: TGTGCCAGCAGTAAACGGACAGAAAACACCGGGGAGCTGTTTTTT
CDR3aa: CASSKRTENTGELFF

d_gene: .
abundance: many
j_gene: TRBJ1-1
v_gene: TRBV20-1
CDR3nt: TGCAGTGCTAACCGAGACGGGGTGAACACTGAAGCTTTCTTT
CDR3aa: CSANRDGVNTEAFF

d_gene: TRBD1
abundance: few
j_gene: TRBJ1-2
v_gene: TRBV2
CDR3nt: TGTGCCAGCAGTGAAGGATGGGGGACAGGGATGTATGGCTACACCTTC
CDR3aa: CASSEGWGTGMYGYTF